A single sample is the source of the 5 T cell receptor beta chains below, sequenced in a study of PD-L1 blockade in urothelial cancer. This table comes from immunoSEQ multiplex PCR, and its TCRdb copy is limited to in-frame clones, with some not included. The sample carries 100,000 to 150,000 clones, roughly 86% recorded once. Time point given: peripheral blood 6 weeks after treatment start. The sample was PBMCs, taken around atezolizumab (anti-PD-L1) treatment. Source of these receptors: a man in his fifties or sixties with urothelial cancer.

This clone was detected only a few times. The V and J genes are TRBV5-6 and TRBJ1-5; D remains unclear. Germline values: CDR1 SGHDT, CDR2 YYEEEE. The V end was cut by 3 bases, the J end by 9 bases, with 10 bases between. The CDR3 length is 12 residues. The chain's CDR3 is CASSSRFGPQHF. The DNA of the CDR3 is TGTGCCAGCAGCTCCAGGTTTGGGCCCCAGCATTTT.

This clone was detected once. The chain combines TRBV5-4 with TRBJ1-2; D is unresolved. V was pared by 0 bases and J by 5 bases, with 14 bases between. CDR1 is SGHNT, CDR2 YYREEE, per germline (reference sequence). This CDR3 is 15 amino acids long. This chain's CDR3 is CASSLVGVKRYGYTF. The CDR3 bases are TGTGCCAGCAGCTTGGTGGGCGTGAAACGATATGGCTACACCTTC.

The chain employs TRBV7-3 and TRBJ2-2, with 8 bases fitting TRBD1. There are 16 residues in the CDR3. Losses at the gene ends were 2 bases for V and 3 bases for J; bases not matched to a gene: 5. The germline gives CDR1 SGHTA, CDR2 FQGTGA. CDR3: CASSLLGQGDTGELFF. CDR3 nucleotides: TGTGCCAGCAGCTTACTCGGACAGGGAGACACCGGGGAGCTGTTTTTT.

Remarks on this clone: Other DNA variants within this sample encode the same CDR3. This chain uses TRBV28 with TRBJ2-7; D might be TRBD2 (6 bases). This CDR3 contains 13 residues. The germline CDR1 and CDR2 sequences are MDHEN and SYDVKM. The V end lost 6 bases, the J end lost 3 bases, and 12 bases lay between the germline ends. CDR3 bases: TGTGCCAGCAGCCGGGACTCCCTCTACGAGCAGTACTTC. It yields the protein CASSRDSLYEQYF.

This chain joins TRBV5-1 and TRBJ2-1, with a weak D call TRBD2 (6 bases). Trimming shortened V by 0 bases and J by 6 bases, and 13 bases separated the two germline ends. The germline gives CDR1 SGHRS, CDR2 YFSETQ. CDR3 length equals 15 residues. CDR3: CASSLEGGNFNEQFF. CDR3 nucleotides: TGCGCCAGCAGCTTGGAAGGAGGGAACTTCAATGAGCAGTTCTTC.